This record concerns one T cell receptor beta chain sequence. These data come from a study of T-cell reconstitution after alpha-beta-depleted transplantation in children. Preparing the TCRbeta library involved the use of unique molecular identifiers. MiXCR was run by TCRdb on the PCR reads, yielding one entry per CDR3 protein. The sample records around 400,000 distinct CDR3 sequences, 11% being singletons. This material consisted of PBMCs from the stem cell graft donor, taken from the stem cell graft. The clonotype comes from a human donor who donated a stem cell graft to a child with acute myeloid leukemia.

The CDR3 region is CSARVPGQTNYGYTF. The CDR3 DNA sequence: TGCAGTGCTAGAGTTCCGGGACAGACAAACTATGGCTACACCTTC. The chain employs TRBV20-1 and TRBJ1-2, with 7 bases matching TRBD1. CDR1 is DFQATT and CDR2 is SNEGSKA in the germline V gene (reference sequence). Trimming cost V 1 base and J 2 bases; bases outside gene matches: 7. The CDR3 is 15 residues long.